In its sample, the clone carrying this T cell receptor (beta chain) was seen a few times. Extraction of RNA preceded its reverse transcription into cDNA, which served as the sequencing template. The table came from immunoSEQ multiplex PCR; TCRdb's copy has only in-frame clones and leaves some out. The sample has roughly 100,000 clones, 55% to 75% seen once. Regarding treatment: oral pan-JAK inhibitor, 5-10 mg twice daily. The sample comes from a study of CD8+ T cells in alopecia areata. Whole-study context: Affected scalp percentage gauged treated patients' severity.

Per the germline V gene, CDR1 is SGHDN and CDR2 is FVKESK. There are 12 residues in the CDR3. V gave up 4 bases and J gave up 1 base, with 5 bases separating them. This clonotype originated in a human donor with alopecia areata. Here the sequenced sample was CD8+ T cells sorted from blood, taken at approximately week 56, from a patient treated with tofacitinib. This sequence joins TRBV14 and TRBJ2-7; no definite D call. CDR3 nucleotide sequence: TGTGCCAGCAGCCTGGGGTCCTACGAGCAGTACTTC. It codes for CASSLGSYEQYF.